These T cell receptor beta chains were read from a single sample in a study of regulatory T cells in long-lasting Graves disease. TCRdb re-called the multiplex PCR reads through MiXCR, storing one row per CDR3 protein. The data show some 250,000 distinct CDR3 sequences, 18% seen once. These sequences were also reported in another study, on T cells in Graves' hyperthyroidism and ophthalmopathy.

Material: peripheral blood mononuclear cells (PBMCs), obtained at new diagnosis, from a patient treated with antithyroid drugs. The receptors derive from a woman in her thirties with Graves disease. The conserved cysteine and the conserved F or W are not part of the CDR3 here.

J gene | V gene | CDR3 protein
TRBJ1-2 | TRBV6-2/TRBV6-3 | ASSELGGRDYGYT
TRBJ2-7 | TRBV6-1 | ASRRDRTSSYEQY
TRBJ2-5 | TRBV20-1 | SARIFQGSVKTQY
TRBJ1-2 | TRBV5-6 | ASSRTGSYGYT
TRBJ1-5 | TRBV12-3/TRBV12-4 | ASSSYRRQQPQH
TRBJ2-3 | TRBV20-1 | SATLPVRGGTDTQY
TRBJ1-5 | TRBV27 | ASSPTGGLQPQH
TRBJ2-1 | TRBV20-1 | SAQLAPNEQF
TRBJ2-7 | TRBV12-3/TRBV12-4 | ASSFRGSSYEQY
TRBJ2-1 | TRBV6-1 | ASTPRQGLTNNEQF
TRBJ1-1 | TRBV20-1 | SARKPWGTANMNTEAF
TRBJ2-5 | TRBV7-9 | ASSRWTGLEETQY
TRBJ1-4 | TRBV7-9 | ASSLGTAGLSNEKLF
TRBJ2-5 | TRBV7-7 | ASSLTVDRETQY
TRBJ1-5 | TRBV2 | ASSEKGSGQPQH
TRBJ2-3 | TRBV6-2/TRBV6-3 | ASSEGYTQY
TRBJ2-1 | TRBV7-9 | ASSSELPREYYEQF
TRBJ2-7 | TRBV2 | ASSDATGSSYEQY
TRBJ2-7 | TRBV7-2 | ASSSGLYYEQY
TRBJ1-3 | TRBV7-2 | ASSLLSGPGNTIY
TRBJ1-6 | TRBV7-2 | ASSPTGNGASPLH
TRBJ1-5 | TRBV11-2 | ASSLAGGNNQPQH